Relative to its sample, the clone carrying this T cell receptor beta chain is medium-sized. The library was designed around alpha chains, so this beta chain is a stray read whose abundance carries little weight. The sample originates from a study of spatial heterogeneity in lung cancer. Study-wide background: Among detected sequences, beta-chain ones consistently exceeded alpha-chain ones in number.

Described time point: sample taken at primary tumor resection. Unsorted whole RNA of tumor, nontumor lung or frozen PBMC was sequenced. One entry per CDR3 protein results from TCRdb running MiXCR on the 5' RACE reads. The table lists some 1,600 distinct CDR3 sequences, 7.9% of them singletons, with roughly a tenth in the top ten. Germline loops: CDR1 LNHNV, CDR2 YYDKDF (reference sequence). The germline V and J ends were trimmed by 0 bases and 4 bases, with 10 bases remaining between them. The CDR3 length is 14 residues. The sample in question was normal lung tissue next to the tumor, obtained at surgery. The chain links TRBV15 to TRBJ2-7, with D possibly TRBD2 on 6 matching bases. This clonotype was sampled from a female donor with early-stage non-small cell lung cancer. The CDR3 protein is CATSRDRTIYEQYF. CDR3 bases: TGTGCCACCAGCAGAGATCGGACTATATACGAGCAGTACTTC.